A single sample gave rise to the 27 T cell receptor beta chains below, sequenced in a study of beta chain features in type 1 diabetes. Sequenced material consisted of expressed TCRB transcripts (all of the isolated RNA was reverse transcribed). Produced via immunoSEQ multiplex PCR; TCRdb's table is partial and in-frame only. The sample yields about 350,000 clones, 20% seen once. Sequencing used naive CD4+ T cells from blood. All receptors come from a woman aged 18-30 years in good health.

The CDR3 DNA sequence: TGTGCCAGTAAATCGGGACAACACATCTCTAACTATGGCTACACCTTC. The encoded protein is CASKSGQHISNYGYTF. This sequence joins TRBV19 and TRBJ1-2, with a tentative D call TRBD1 (6 bases). V lost 7 bases to trimming and J lost 0 bases, with 18 bases between them. The CDR3 loop spans 16 amino acids. The V gene's germline CDR1 is LNHDA and CDR2 SQIVND (reference sequence).

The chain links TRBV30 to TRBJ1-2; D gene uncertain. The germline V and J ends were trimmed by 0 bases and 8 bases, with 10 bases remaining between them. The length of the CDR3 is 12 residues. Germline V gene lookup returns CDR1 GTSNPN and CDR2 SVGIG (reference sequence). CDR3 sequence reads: CAWSVLGPGYTF. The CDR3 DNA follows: TGTGCCTGGAGTGTATTGGGCCCCGGCTACACCTTC. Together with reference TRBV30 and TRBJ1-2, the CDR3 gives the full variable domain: SQTIHQWPATLVQPVGSPLSLECTVEGTSNPNLYWYRQAAGRGLQLLFYSVGIGQISSEVPQNLSASRPQDRQFILSSKKLLLSDSGFYLCAWSVLGPGYTFGSGTRLTVV.

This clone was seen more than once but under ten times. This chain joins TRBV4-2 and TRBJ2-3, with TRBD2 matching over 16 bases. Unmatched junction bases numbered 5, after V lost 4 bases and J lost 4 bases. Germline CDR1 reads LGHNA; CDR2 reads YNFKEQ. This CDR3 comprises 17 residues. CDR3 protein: CASSRGTSGGDADTQYF. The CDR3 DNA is TGTGCCAGCAGCCGGGGGACTAGCGGGGGGGATGCAGATACGCAGTATTTT.

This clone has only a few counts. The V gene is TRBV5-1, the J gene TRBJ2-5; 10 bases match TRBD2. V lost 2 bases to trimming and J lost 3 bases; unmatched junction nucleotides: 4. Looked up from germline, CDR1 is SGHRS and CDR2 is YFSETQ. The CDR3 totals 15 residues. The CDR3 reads CASSFLTSGEETQYF. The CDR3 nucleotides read TGCGCCAGCAGCTTCCTAACTAGCGGGGAAGAGACCCAGTACTTC.

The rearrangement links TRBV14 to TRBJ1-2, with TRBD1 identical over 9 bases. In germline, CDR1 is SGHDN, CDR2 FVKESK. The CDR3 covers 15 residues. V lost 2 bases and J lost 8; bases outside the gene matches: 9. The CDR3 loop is CASSQTPRTGEGYTF. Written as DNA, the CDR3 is TGTGCCAGCAGCCAAACCCCCCGGACAGGGGAAGGCTACACCTTC.

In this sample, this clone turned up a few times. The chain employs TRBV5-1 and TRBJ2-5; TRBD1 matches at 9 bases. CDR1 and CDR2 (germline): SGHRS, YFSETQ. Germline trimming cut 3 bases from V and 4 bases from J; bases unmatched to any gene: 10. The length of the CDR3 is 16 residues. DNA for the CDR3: TGCGCCAGCAGCTCGACCGGGACAGGGAGCGCAGAGACCCAGTACTTC. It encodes CASSSTGTGSAETQYF.

Written as DNA, the CDR3 is TGTGCCTGGAGTCTGAGACTAGCAGGCAATGAGCAGTTCTTC. It translates to CAWSLRLAGNEQFF. The V call is TRBV30, the J call TRBJ2-1; 7 positions agree with TRBD2. The CDR3 length is 14 residues. In germline, CDR1 is GTSNPN, CDR2 SVGIG (reference sequence). After removal of 2 bases from V and 6 bases from J, the junction contained 7 bases not matched to a gene.

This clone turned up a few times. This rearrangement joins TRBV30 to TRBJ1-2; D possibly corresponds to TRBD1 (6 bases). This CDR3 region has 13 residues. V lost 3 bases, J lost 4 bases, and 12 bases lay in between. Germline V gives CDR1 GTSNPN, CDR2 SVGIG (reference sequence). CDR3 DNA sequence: TGTGCCTGGAGACAGGGAACAATCTATGGCTACACCTTC. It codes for CAWRQGTIYGYTF.

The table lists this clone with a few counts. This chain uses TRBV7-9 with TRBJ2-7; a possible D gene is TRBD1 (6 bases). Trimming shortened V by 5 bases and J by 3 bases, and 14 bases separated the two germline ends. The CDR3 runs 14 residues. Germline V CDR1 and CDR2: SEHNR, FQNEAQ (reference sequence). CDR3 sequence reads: CASSDTGQFYEQYF. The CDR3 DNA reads TGTGCCAGCAGCGATACCGGACAGTTCTACGAGCAGTACTTC.

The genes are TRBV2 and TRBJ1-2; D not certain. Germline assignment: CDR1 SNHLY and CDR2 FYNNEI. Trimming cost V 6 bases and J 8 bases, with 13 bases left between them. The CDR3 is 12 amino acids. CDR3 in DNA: TGTGCCAGCAGCCTTCTGGAGGCGGGCTACACCTTC. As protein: CASSLLEAGYTF.

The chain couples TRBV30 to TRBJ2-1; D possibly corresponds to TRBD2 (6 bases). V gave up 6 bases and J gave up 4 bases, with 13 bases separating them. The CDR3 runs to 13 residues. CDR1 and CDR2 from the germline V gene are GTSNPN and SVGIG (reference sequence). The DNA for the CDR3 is TGTGCCTGTGAACTCGGGACTTACAATGAGCAGTTCTTC. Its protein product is CACELGTYNEQFF.

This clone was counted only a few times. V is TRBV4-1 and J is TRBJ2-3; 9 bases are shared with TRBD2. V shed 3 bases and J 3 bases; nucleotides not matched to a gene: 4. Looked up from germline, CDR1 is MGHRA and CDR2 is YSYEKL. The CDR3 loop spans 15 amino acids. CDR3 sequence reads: CASSHLGLATDTQYF. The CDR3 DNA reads TGCGCCAGCAGCCACTTGGGACTAGCAACAGATACGCAGTATTTT.

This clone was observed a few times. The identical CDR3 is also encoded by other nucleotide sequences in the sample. For the CDR3, the DNA is TGTGCCAGCAGCCGGACAGGGGGGCAGCCCCAGCATTTT. Translated: CASSRTGGQPQHF. The genes are TRBV6-5 and TRBJ1-5; 10 nucleotides line up with TRBD1. Per the germline V gene, CDR1 is MNHEY and CDR2 is SVGAGI. The CDR3 runs to 13 residues. V lost 6 bases, J lost 7 bases, and 3 bases stayed unmatched.

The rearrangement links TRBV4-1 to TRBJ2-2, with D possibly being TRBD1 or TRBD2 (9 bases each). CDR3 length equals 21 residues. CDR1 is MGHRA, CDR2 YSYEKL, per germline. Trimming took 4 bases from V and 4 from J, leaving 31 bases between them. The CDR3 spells CASSPRWRQGETSGITGELFF. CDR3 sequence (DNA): TGCGCCAGCAGCCCCCGGTGGAGACAGGGGGAGACTAGCGGAATCACCGGGGAGCTGTTTTTT.

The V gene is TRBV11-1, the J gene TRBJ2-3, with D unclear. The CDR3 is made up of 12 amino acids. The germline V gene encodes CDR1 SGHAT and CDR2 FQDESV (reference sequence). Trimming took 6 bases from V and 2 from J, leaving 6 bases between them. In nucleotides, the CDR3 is TGTGCCAGCAGTCTAAACACAGATACGCAGTATTTT. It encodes CASSLNTDTQYF.

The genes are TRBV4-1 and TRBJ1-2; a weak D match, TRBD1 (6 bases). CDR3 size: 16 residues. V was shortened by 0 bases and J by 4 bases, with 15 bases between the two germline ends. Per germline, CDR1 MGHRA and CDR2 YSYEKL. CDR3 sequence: CASSQDRGRPFYGYTF. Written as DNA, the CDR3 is TGCGCCAGCAGCCAAGACAGGGGAAGACCCTTCTATGGCTACACCTTC.

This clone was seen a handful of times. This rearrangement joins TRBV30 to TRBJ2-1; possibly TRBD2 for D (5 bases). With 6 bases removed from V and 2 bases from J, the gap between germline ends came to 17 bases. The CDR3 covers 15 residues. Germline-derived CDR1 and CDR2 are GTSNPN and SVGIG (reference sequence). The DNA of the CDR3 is TGTGCCTGCTACTTGGACTTCCGGGCCTACAATGAGCAGTTCTTC. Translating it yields CACYLDFRAYNEQFF.

The CDR3 DNA reads as TGTGCCAGCAGCTCGCCGGGACTAGCGGGAGCACGGTTCTTC. Translated, it gives CASSSPGLAGARFF. J is TRBJ2-1 and V is TRBV7-2, with 14 positions matching TRBD2. V lost 4 bases and J lost 15; bases outside the gene matches: 8. The CDR3 extends over 14 amino acids. Per germline, CDR1 SGHTA and CDR2 FQGNSA.

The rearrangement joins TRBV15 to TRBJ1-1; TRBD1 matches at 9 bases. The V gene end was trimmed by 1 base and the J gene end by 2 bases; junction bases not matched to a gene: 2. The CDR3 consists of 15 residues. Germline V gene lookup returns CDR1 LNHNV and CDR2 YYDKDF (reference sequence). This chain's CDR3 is CATSRGDRVNTEAFF. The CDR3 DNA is TGTGCCACCAGCAGAGGGGACAGGGTTAACACTGAAGCTTTCTTT.

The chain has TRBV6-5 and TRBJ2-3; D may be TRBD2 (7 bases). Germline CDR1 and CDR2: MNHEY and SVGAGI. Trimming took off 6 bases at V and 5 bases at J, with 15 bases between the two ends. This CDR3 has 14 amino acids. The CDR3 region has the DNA TGTGCCAGCAGCGCGGGGGCCCCGGTAGATACGCAGTATTTT. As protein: CASSAGAPVDTQYF.

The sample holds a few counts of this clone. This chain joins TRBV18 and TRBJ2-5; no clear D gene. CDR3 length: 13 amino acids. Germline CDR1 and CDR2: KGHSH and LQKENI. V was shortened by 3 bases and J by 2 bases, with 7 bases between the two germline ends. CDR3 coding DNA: TGTGCCAGCTCACCGCGGATTCAAGAGACCCAGTACTTC. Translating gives CASSPRIQETQYF. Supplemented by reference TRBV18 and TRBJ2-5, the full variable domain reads NAGVMQNPRHLVRRRGQEARLRCSPMKGHSHVYWYRQLPEEGLKFMVYLQKENIIDESGMPKERFSAEFPKEGPSILRIQQVVRGDSAAYFCASSPRIQETQYFGPGTRLLVL.

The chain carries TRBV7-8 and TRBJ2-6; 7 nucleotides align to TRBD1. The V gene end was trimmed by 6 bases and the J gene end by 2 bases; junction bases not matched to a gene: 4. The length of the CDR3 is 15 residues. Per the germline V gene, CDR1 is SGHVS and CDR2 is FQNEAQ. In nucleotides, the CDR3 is TGTGCCAGCAGTTTAACAGGGGCTGGGGCCAACGTCCTGACTTTC. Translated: CASSLTGAGANVLTF.

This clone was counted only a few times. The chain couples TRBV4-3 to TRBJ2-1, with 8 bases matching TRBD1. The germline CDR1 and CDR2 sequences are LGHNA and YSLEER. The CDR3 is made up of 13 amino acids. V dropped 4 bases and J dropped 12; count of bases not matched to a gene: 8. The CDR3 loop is CASSPDSGTGQFF. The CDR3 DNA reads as TGCGCCAGCAGCCCAGACTCCGGGACAGGGCAGTTCTTC.

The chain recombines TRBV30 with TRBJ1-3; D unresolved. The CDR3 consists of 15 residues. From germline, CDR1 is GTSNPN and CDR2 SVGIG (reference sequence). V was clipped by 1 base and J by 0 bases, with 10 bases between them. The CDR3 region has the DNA TGTGCCTGGAGTGACAAAGCGAGCTCTGGAAACACCATATATTTT. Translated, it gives CAWSDKASSGNTIYF. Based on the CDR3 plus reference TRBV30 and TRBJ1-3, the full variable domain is SQTIHQWPATLVQPVGSPLSLECTVEGTSNPNLYWYRQAAGRGLQLLFYSVGIGQISSEVPQNLSASRPQDRQFILSSKKLLLSDSGFYLCAWSDKASSGNTIYFGEGSWLTVV.

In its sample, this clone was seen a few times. CDR3 protein: CASSVTSGGRQETQYF. CDR3 DNA sequence: TGTGCCAGCAGCGTAACGAGCGGGGGACGTCAAGAGACCCAGTACTTC. This sequence joins TRBV9 and TRBJ2-5, with 8 bases lining up with TRBD2. The length of the CDR3 is 16 residues. V was pared by 1 base and J by 2 bases, with 7 bases of the junction left unmatched. Germline CDR1 reads SGDLS; CDR2 reads YYNGEE.

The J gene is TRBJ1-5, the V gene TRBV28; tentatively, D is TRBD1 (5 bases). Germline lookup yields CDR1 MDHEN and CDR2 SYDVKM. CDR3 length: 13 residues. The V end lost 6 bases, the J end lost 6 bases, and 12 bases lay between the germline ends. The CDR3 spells CASRGGVGQPQHF. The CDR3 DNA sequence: TGTGCCAGCAGGGGAGGGGTAGGTCAGCCCCAGCATTTT.

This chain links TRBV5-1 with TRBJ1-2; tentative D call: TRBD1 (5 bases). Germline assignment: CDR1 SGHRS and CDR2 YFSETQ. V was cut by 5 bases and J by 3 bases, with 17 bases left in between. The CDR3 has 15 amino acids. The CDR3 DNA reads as TGCGCCAGCAGTCCCGAGGGGACGGGAGACTATGGCTACACCTTC. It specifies CASSPEGTGDYGYTF.